A selection of T cell receptor beta chains follows, all from one sample in a study of blood T cell repertoires in COVID-19. TCRdb's copy holds only in-frame clones and misses some; the assay was immunoSEQ multiplex PCR. This sample has about 100,000 clones, with approximately 81% found just once. Sequencing was done on a sample of peripheral blood. All receptors derive from a woman in her 70s with active or convalescent COVID-19. Each CDR3 is given with its conserved first and last residue. Some rows mark clone size as missing; the rest say once, few, many or name a class of expanded clone.

v_call	j_call	clone_size	cdr3_aa
TRBV2	TRBJ1-1	-	CASSNPTGYTEAFF
TRBV7-2	TRBJ2-1	-	CASSPLAGGQSYNEQFF
TRBV28	TRBJ1-5	few	CASSVPSRYQPQHF
TRBV30	TRBJ1-1	-	CACSPGQRSMNTEAFF
TRBV11-2	TRBJ2-5	-	CASSLGQGPQETQYF
TRBV24-1	TRBJ1-2	once	CATSATVTNYGYTF
TRBV5-4	TRBJ2-3	-	CASSADRAWAQYF
TRBV9	TRBJ1-4	-	CASSVDGREKLFF
TRBV5-5	TRBJ1-4	-	CASSKQGNEKLFF
TRBV7-6	TRBJ1-2	-	CASSLGTAGNYGYTF
TRBV11-1	TRBJ2-1	once	CASSLRGQGLNEQFF
TRBV7-2	TRBJ1-2	-	CASSLASSESGYTF
TRBV2	TRBJ1-5	-	CASSRSENQPQHF
TRBV27	TRBJ1-6	-	CASGALFNSPLHF
TRBV30	TRBJ1-1	-	CAWSGRGQGVRAFF
TRBV6-1	TRBJ2-7	-	CASSEVLRTATYEQYF
TRBV28	TRBJ1-2	-	CASSLGGARGYTF
TRBV13	TRBJ2-5	-	CASSSTGWLETQYF
TRBV6-5	TRBJ1-1	few	CASRPWGQGTEAFF
TRBV24-1	TRBJ1-5	-	CATSDRARGENQPQHF
TRBV18	TRBJ1-5	-	CASSTETGGAHQPQHF
TRBV5-1	TRBJ1-2	-	CASSLRTGDYGYTF
TRBV5-1	TRBJ2-5	-	CASSPNGLAGGTMRKTQYF
TRBV3-1/TRBV3-2	TRBJ1-1	-	CASARGTEAFF
TRBV9	TRBJ2-1	-	CASSALAGTASYNEQFF
TRBV6-5	TRBJ1-4	-	CASGQPTGTNEKLFF
TRBV7-9	TRBJ1-6	-	CASSPGAGTGGNSPLHF